This T cell receptor (beta chain) was captured in a study of blood T cell repertoires in COVID-19. Study at large: Material from acute and convalescent COVID-19 was sourced from the United States, Italy and Spain. Nucleic acid was either cDNA or gDNA, and it came from T cells, B-cell-depleted T cells, or PBMCs.

This clone was counted once. J was trimmed by 3 bases and V by 8 bases; bases with no gene match: 13. This CDR3 region has 15 residues. Germline loops: CDR1 SGHVS, CDR2 FQNEAQ. Under the authors' procedure: Cell counts per sample came from amplifying reference gene primers. Measured with immunoSEQ multiplex PCR; TCRdb has only the in-frame clones, and not every one. That table furnishes V, J and clone size, whereas the DNA furnished D and trimming. The table lists roughly 250,000 clones, 75% to 90% of them singletons. Source material: peripheral blood. The clonotype originates from a man aged 30-40 years with acute or convalescent COVID-19. V and J are TRBV7-8 and TRBJ2-7; 7 bases match TRBD1. CDR3 in DNA: TGTGCCAGCGCCCGTTCTACAGGGGTGGGCTACGAGCAGTACTTC. This translates into CASARSTGVGYEQYF.